The T cell receptor beta chain described here comes from a study of T cell responses to AZD1222 COVID-19 vaccine. Broader study findings: It should be noted that donors were predominantly white British and more often female, and clonal diversity was possibly underestimated.

The protocol was immunoSEQ multiplex PCR, while the TCRdb copy is restricted to in-frame clones and leaves out a portion. The table includes nearly 95,000 clones, around 90% detected once. The CDR3 is made up of 17 amino acids. CDR1 and CDR2 from the germline V gene are SGHTA and FQGTGA. Trimming took off 0 bases at V and 8 bases at J, with 20 bases between the two ends. This clone was detected only once. The antigen is not known. The clonotype was recovered from an adult in good health. This sample comprised peripheral blood, obtained on day 0 of AZD1222 vaccination. The chain is built from TRBV7-3 and TRBJ2-1, with a possible D match to TRBD2 (7 bases). CDR3 nucleotides: TGTGCCAGCAGCTTAACGTCTAGTTTACCGGGGGGCCATGAGCAGTTCTTC. This codes for CASSLTSSLPGGHEQFF.